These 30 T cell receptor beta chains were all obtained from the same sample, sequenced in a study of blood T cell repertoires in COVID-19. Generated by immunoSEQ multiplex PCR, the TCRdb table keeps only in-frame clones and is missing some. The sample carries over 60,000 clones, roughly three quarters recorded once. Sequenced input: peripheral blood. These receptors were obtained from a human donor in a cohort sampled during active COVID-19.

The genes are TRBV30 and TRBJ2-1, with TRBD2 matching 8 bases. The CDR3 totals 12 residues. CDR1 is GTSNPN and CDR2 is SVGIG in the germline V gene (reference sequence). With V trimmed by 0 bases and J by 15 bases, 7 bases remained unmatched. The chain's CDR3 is CAWSVRGTSWFF. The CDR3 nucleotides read TGTGCCTGGAGTGTACGGGGGACTAGTTGGTTCTTC.

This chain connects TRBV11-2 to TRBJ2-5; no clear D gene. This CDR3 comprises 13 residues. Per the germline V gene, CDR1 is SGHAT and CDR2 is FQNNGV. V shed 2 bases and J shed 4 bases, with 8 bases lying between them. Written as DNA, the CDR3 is TGTGCCAGCAGCTTATTGAGCCCAGAGACCCAGTACTTC. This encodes CASSLLSPETQYF.

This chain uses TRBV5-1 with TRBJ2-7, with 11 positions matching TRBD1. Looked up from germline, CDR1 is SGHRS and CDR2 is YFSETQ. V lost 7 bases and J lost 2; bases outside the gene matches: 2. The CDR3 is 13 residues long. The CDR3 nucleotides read TGCGCCAGCCGGACAGGGGGCACCTACGAGCAGTACTTC. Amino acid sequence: CASRTGGTYEQYF.

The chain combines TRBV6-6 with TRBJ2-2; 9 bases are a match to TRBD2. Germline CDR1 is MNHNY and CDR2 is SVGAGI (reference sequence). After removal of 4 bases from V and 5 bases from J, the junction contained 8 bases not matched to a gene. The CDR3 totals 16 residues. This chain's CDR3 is CASSSQTSGDTGELFF. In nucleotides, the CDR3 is TGTGCCAGCAGTTCCCAGACTAGCGGAGATACCGGGGAGCTGTTTTTT.

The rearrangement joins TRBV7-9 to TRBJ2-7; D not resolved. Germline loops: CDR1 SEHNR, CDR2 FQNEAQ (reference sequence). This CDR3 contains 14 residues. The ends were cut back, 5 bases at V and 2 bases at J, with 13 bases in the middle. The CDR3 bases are TGTGCCAGCAGCCCGCTCCTTAGAGCCTACGAGCAGTACTTC. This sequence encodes CASSPLLRAYEQYF.

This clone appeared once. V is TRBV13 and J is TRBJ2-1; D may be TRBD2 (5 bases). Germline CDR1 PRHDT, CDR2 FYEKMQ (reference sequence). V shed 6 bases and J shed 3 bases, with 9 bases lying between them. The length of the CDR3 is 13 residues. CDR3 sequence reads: CASSEGNYNEQFF. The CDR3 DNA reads TGTGCCAGCAGTGAGGGAAACTACAATGAGCAGTTCTTC.

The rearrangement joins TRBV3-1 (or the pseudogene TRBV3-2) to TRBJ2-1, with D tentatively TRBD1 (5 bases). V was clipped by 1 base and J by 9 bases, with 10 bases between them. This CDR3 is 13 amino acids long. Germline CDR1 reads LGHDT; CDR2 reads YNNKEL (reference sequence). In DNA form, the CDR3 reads TGTGCCAGCAGCCAAGGGAAGCAGGGTGAGCAGTTCTTC. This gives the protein CASSQGKQGEQFF.

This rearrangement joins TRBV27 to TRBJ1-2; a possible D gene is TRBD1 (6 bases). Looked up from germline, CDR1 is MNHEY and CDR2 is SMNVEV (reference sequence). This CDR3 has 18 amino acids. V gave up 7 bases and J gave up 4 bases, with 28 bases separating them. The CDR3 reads CASTRTGGASLVGYGYTF. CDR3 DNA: TGTGCCAGCACCCGAACGGGGGGGGCCTCATTAGTGGGCTATGGCTACACCTTC.

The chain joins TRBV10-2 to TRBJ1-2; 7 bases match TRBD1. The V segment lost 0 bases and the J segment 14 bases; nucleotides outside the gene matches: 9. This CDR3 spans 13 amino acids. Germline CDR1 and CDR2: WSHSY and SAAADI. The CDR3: CASSESNPIQGTF. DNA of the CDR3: TGCGCCAGCAGTGAGTCGAACCCTATACAGGGGACCTTC.

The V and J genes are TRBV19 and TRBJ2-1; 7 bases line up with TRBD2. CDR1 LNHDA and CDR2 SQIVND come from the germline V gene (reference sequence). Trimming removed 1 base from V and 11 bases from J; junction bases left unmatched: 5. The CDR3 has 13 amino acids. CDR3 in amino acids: CASSIAPGLQQFF. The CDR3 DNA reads TGTGCCAGTAGTATAGCCCCGGGACTACAGCAGTTCTTC.

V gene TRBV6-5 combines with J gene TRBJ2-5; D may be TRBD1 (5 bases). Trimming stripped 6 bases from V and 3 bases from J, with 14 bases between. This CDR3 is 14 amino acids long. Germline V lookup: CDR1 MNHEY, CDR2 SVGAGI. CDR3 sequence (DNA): TGTGCCAGCAGGCTGACAGTCAGAGAAGAGACCCAGTACTTC. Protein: CASRLTVREETQYF.

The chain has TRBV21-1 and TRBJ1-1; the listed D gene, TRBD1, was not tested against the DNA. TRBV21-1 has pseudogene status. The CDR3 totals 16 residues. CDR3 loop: CASHPGQERGNTEAFF. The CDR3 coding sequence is TGTGCCAGTCACCCGGGACAGGAAAGAGGGAACACTGAAGCTTTCTTT.

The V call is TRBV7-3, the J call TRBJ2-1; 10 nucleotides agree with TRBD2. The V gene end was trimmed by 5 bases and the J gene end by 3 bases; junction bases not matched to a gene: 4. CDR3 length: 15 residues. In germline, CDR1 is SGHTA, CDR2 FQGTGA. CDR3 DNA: TGTGCCAGCAGCCCGTGGACTAGCGGCTACAATGAGCAGTTCTTC. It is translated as CASSPWTSGYNEQFF.

The CDR3 DNA follows: TGCGCCAGCAGCCTAACAGGGGCAGCAAACATTCAGTACTTC. Residues: CASSLTGAANIQYF. The chain is built from TRBV5-1 and TRBJ2-4; 7 bases align to TRBD1. Trimming at V came to 4 bases and at J to 6 bases, leaving 7 bases not matched to a gene. The CDR3 has 14 amino acids. From germline, CDR1 is SGHRS and CDR2 YFSETQ.

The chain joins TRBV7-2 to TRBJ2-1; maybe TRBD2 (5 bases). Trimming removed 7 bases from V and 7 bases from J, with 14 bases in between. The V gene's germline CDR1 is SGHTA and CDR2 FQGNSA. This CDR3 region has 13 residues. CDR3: CASTERRTNEQFF. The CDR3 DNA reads TGTGCCAGCACTGAGCGGCGAACAAATGAGCAGTTCTTC.

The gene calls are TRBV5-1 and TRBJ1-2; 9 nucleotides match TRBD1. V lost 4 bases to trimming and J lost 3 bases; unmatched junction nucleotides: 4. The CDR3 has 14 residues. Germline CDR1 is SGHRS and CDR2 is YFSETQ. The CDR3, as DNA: TGCGCCAGCAGCCCCGGACAGGGGTACTATGGCTACACCTTC. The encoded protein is CASSPGQGYYGYTF.

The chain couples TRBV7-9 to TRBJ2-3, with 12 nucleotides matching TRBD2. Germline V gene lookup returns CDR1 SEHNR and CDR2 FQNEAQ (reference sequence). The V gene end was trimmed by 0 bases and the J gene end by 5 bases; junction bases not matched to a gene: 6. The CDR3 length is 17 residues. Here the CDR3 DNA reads TGTGCCAGCAGCTTAGCCCGGACTAGCGGGGCGGAAGATACGCAGTATTTT. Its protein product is CASSLARTSGAEDTQYF.

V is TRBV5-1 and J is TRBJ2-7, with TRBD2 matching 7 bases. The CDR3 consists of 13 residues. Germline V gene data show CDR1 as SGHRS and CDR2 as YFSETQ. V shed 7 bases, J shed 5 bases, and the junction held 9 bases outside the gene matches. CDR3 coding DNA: TGCGCCAGCTCAGGACTAGGAGAACACGAGCAGTACTTC. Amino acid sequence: CASSGLGEHEQYF.

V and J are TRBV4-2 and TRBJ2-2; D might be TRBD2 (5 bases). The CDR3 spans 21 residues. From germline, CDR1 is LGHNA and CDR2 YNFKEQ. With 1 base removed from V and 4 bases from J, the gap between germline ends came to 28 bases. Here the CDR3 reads CASSQGAVKGPRRLRTGELFF. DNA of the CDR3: TGTGCCAGCAGCCAAGGGGCTGTTAAGGGCCCCCGGAGGCTTCGCACCGGGGAGCTGTTTTTT.

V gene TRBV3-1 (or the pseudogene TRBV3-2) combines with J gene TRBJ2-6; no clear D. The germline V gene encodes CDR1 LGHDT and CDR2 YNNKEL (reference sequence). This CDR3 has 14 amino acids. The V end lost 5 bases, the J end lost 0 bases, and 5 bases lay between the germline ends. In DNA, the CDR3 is TGTGCCAGCAGCACAAGCTCTGGGGCCAACGTCCTGACTTTC. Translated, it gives CASSTSSGANVLTF.

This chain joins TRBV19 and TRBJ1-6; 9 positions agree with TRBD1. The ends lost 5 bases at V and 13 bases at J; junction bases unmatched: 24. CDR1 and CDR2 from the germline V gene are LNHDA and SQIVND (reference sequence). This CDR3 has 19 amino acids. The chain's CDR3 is CASSLRAGTGRGPPRPLHF. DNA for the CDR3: TGTGCCAGTAGTCTCCGTGCCGGGACAGGGCGCGGCCCCCCACGGCCCCTCCACTTT.

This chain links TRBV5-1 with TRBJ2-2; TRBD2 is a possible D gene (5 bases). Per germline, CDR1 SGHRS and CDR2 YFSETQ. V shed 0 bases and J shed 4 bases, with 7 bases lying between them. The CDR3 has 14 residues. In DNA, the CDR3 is TGCGCCAGCAGCTTGGATCGGGGCACCGGGGAGCTGTTTTTT. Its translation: CASSLDRGTGELFF.

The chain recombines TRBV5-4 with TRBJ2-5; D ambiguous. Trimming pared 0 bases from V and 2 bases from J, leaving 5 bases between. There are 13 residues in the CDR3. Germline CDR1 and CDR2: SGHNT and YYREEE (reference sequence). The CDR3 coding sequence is TGTGCCAGCAGCTTGGATCAGCAAGAGACCCAGTACTTC. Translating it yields CASSLDQQETQYF.

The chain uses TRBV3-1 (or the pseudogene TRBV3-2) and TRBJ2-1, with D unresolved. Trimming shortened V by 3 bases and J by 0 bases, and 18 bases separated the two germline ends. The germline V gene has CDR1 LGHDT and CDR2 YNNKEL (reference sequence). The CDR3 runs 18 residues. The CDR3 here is CASSQARGFGYSYNEQFF. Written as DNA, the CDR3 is TGTGCCAGCAGCCAGGCTCGCGGTTTCGGGTACTCCTACAATGAGCAGTTCTTC.

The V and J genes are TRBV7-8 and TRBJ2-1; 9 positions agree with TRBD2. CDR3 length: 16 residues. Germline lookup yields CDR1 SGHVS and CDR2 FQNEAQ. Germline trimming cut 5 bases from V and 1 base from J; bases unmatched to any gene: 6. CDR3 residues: CASSPISGSSYNEQFF. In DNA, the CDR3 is TGTGCCAGCAGCCCGATTAGCGGGAGTTCCTACAATGAGCAGTTCTTC.

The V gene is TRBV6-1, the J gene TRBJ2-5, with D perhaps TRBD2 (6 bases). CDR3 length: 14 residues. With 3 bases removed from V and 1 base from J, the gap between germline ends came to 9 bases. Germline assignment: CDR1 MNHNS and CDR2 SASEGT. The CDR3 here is CASSEVGGQETQYF. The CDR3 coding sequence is TGTGCCAGCAGTGAGGTCGGGGGCCAAGAGACCCAGTACTTC.

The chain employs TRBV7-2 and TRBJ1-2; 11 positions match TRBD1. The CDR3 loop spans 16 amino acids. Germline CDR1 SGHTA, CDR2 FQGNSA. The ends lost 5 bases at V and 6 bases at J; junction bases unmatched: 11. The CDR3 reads CASSGTWTGGADGYTF. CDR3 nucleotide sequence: TGTGCCAGCAGCGGAACCTGGACAGGGGGCGCGGATGGCTACACCTTC.

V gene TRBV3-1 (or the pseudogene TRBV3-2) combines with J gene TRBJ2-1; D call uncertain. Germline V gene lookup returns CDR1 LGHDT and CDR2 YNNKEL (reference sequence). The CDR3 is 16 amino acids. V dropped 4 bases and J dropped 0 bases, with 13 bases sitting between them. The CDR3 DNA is TGTGCCAGCAGCCCCCTTAGCATTCCCTCCTACAATGAGCAGTTCTTC. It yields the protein CASSPLSIPSYNEQFF.

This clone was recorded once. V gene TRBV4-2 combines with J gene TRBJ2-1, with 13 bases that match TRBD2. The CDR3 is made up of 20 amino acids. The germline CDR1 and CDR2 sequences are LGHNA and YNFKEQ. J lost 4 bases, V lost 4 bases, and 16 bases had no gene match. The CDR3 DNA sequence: TGTGCCAGCAGCCCCTACCTAGGACTAGCGGGAGAGAGGGATTACAATGAGCAGTTCTTC. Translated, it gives CASSPYLGLAGERDYNEQFF.

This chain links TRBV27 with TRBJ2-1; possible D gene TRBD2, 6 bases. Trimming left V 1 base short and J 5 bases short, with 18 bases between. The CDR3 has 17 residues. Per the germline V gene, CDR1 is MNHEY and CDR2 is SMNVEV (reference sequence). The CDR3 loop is CASSLYGGAGRDNEQFF. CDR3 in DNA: TGTGCCAGCAGTTTATACGGCGGGGCGGGACGCGACAATGAGCAGTTCTTC.